Below, 27 T cell receptor beta chains from the same sample are listed, as sequenced in a study of blood T cells in healthy people across ages. Then a second PCR, running about 7 to 11 cycles, was carried out with a sample-barcoded 5' primer and a J-beta primer mix. TCRdb analysed the 5' RACE reads with MiXCR anew, one entry per CDR3 protein. The data contain about 1,500,000 distinct CDR3 sequences, over 25% of them singletons. Input material: blood. Receptors originate from a woman in her 30s in good health.

The chain has TRBV28 and TRBJ2-7; D not resolved. The CDR3 runs 15 residues. Trimming stripped 3 bases from V and 0 bases from J, with 12 bases between. Looked up from germline, CDR1 is MDHEN and CDR2 is SYDVKM. The CDR3 loop reads CASSLVWESSYEQYF. CDR3 nucleotides: TGTGCCAGCAGTTTGGTGTGGGAAAGCTCCTACGAGCAGTACTTC.

Note on this clonotype: Sequence at one end of the junction differs from germline and may be a read error. The chain combines TRBV20-1 with TRBJ1-2; a weak D match, TRBD1 (6 bases). CDR3 length equals 13 residues. Germline CDR1 DFQATT, CDR2 SNEGSKA (reference sequence). The CDR3 here is CSATGQGAHGHTF. In nucleotides, the CDR3 is TGCAGTGCTACGGGACAAGGCGCCCATGGCCACACCTTC.

This clonotype was seen a handful of times. The rearrangement joins TRBV6-5 to TRBJ2-3; the D is unclear. In germline, CDR1 is MNHEY, CDR2 SVGAGI. This CDR3 has 16 residues. The V and J ends lost 0 bases and 5 bases respectively, with 15 bases between them. The CDR3 loop is CASSYSGGVGLDTQYF. CDR3 DNA: TGTGCCAGCAGTTACTCTGGTGGGGTGGGCCTAGATACGCAGTATTTT.

A few counts support this clonotype. The V and J genes are TRBV4-2 and TRBJ1-4, with TRBD1 identical over 10 bases. Germline values: CDR1 LGHNA, CDR2 YNFKEQ. V lost 0 bases to trimming and J lost 4 bases; unmatched junction nucleotides: 2. CDR3 size: 16 residues. CDR3 DNA sequence: TGTGCCAGCAGCCAAGACAGGACAGGGGGTAATGAAAAACTGTTTTTT. It specifies CASSQDRTGGNEKLFF.

Comment on this clonotype: A far larger clone is one base from this, pointing to a likely read error. V is TRBV10-1 and J is TRBJ2-7; perhaps D is TRBD1 or TRBD2 (5 bases each). CDR3 length equals 14 residues. From germline, CDR1 is WNHNN and CDR2 SYGVQD (reference sequence). The V gene lost 6 bases and the J gene lost 0 bases, with 12 bases spanning the gap. The CDR3 sequence is CASRRDPSSYEQYF. The CDR3 region has the DNA TGCGCCAGCAGGAGGGACCCGAGCTCCTACGAGCAGTACTTC.

This clonotype showed up just a few times. This chain connects TRBV5-1 to TRBJ1-5, with D perhaps TRBD1 (6 bases). The germline CDR1 and CDR2 sequences are SGHRS and YFSETQ. The CDR3 has 14 residues. V lost 3 bases and J lost 6, with 13 bases in between. For the CDR3, the DNA is TGCGCCAGCAGCTACACGGGGGGCGGTCAGCCCCAGCATTTT. This translates into CASSYTGGGQPQHF.

Only a few counts were recorded for this clonotype. This chain joins TRBV5-1 and TRBJ2-7; D perhaps matches TRBD1 (6 bases). V was cut by 4 bases and J by 3 bases, with 17 bases left in between. The CDR3 spans 15 residues. Germline-derived CDR1 and CDR2 are SGHRS and YFSETQ. In nucleotides, the CDR3 is TGCGCCAGCAGCGCCAGGGGCCACGAACTCTACGAGCAGTACTTC. Its translation is CASSARGHELYEQYF.

This chain uses TRBV28 with TRBJ2-3, with 7 bases identical to TRBD1. V shed 7 bases and J 4 bases; nucleotides not matched to a gene: 8. The CDR3 sequence is 14 residues long. Per the germline V gene, CDR1 is MDHEN and CDR2 is SYDVKM. For the CDR3, the DNA is TGTGCCAGCACTGTGACAGGGCGCGCAGATACGCAGTATTTT. Translation gives CASTVTGRADTQYF.

A few counts support this clonotype. Germline and junction disagree at one end, which may indicate a read error. The chain uses TRBV5-1 and TRBJ2-1, with D uncertain. This CDR3 is 17 amino acids long. Germline CDR1 SGHRS, CDR2 YFSETQ. Here the CDR3 DNA reads TGCGTCAGCAGCTGGGGTACGGGCGGTTACTCCTACAATGAGCAGTTCTTC. Its translation is CVSSWGTGGYSYNEQFF.

The V call is TRBV11-2, the J call TRBJ1-2, with no clear D. V was clipped by 2 bases and J by 8 bases, with 18 bases between them. Germline CDR1 SGHAT, CDR2 FQNNGV. CDR3 length equals 15 residues. Here the CDR3 DNA reads TGTGCCAGCAGCTTATTGGGCGGGGAGGGAGGCGGCTACACCTTC. Its protein product is CASSLLGGEGGGYTF.

This clonotype was seen only once. This rearrangement joins TRBV10-3 to TRBJ2-7, with D maybe TRBD2 (5 bases). CDR1 ENHRY and CDR2 SYGVKD come from the germline V gene. This CDR3 comprises 13 residues. The V end lost 5 bases, the J end lost 5 bases, and 13 bases lay between the germline ends. CDR3 coding DNA: TGTGCCATCAGTAGTCCGGGAAGCGACGAGCAGTACTTC. Encoded protein: CAISSPGSDEQYF.

This clonotype was seen more than once but under ten times. The chain combines TRBV5-4 with TRBJ2-7; TRBD2 aligns across 16 bases. Germline loops: CDR1 SGHNT, CDR2 YYREEE (reference sequence). CDR3 length: 16 residues. The J segment lost 2 bases and the V segment lost 4 bases, leaving 3 bases of the junction unmatched. The CDR3 DNA is TGTGCCAGCAGCCGGGGACTAGCGGGAGGGCCCTACGAGCAGTACTTC. Its protein product is CASSRGLAGGPYEQYF.

In its sample, this clonotype was seen a few times. CDR3: CATSEPDRVEQFF. CDR3 sequence (DNA): TGTGCCACCAGTGAGCCAGACAGGGTTGAGCAGTTCTTC. The V and J genes are TRBV24-1 and TRBJ2-1; 7 bases match TRBD1. The CDR3 has 13 amino acids. Unmatched junction bases numbered 5, after V lost 4 bases and J lost 9 bases. The V gene's germline CDR1 is KGHDR and CDR2 SFDVKD.

A few counts support this clonotype. J is TRBJ2-3 and V is TRBV7-2; D not resolved. Trimming left V 5 bases short and J 6 bases short, with 12 bases between. The CDR3 length is 13 residues. Germline V gives CDR1 SGHTA, CDR2 FQGNSA. CDR3: CASSPIMGDTQYF. The CDR3 bases are TGTGCCAGCAGCCCTATTATGGGGGATACGCAGTATTTT.

The chain joins TRBV5-1 to TRBJ1-4; 8 bases are a match to TRBD1. Per germline, CDR1 SGHRS and CDR2 YFSETQ. The CDR3 has 16 residues. Unmatched junction bases numbered 13, after V lost 3 bases and J lost 9 bases. The CDR3 sequence is CASSWTGRVVGQKLFF. The CDR3 DNA reads TGCGCCAGCAGCTGGACAGGGAGGGTGGTAGGACAAAAACTGTTTTTT.

This clonotype was detected many times. This CDR3 is CASSQISLPGGGNEQFF. CDR3 nucleotide sequence: TGTGCCAGCAGCCAAATATCCCTCCCCGGAGGAGGCAATGAGCAGTTCTTC. The rearrangement links TRBV6-2 or TRBV6-3 to TRBJ2-1, with a weak D call TRBD2 (5 bases). CDR3 size: 17 residues. Germline values: CDR1 MNHEY, CDR2 SVGEGT. With 6 bases removed from V and 6 bases from J, the gap between germline ends came to 24 bases.

This clonotype was observed many times. V is TRBV12-3 or TRBV12-4 and J is TRBJ2-7; no definite D call. The CDR3 covers 12 residues. Trimming cost V 2 bases and J 2 bases, with 4 bases left between them. This chain's CDR3 is CASSLSPYEQYF. The CDR3 nucleotides are TGTGCCAGCAGTTTATCGCCCTACGAGCAGTACTTC.

This clonotype was counted ten times or more. V gene TRBV15 combines with J gene TRBJ2-7; D gene unclear. The length of the CDR3 is 13 residues. The ends were cut back, 0 bases at V and 2 bases at J, with 5 bases in the middle. Germline V gene data show CDR1 as LNHNV and CDR2 as YYDKDF (reference sequence). Here the CDR3 reads CATSREYPYEQYF. As DNA, the CDR3 is TGTGCCACCAGCAGAGAATACCCCTACGAGCAGTACTTC.

The chain couples TRBV5-1 to TRBJ1-5; D not resolved. This CDR3 is 16 amino acids long. Trimming removed 0 bases from V and 3 bases from J, with 13 bases in between. Germline values: CDR1 SGHRS, CDR2 YFSETQ. The CDR3 sequence is CASSLEPQKVNQPQHF. The CDR3 DNA follows: TGCGCCAGCAGCTTGGAGCCTCAAAAGGTCAATCAGCCCCAGCATTTT.

V and J are TRBV5-6 and TRBJ2-7; D is ambiguous. The germline V and J ends were trimmed by 5 bases and 2 bases, with 20 bases remaining between them. Germline V gene sequence: CDR1 SGHDT, CDR2 YYEEEE. The CDR3 covers 16 residues. The CDR3 nucleotides are TGTGCCAGCAGGACCGATACAGCTACAAGCACCTACGAGCAGTACTTC. Amino acid sequence: CASRTDTATSTYEQYF. Supplemented by reference TRBV5-6 and TRBJ2-7, the full variable domain reads DAGVTQSPTHLIKTRGQQVTLRCSPKSGHDTVSWYQQALGQGPQFIFQYYEEEERQRGNFPDRFSGHQFPNYSSELNVNALLLGDSALYLCASRTDTATSTYEQYFGPGTRLTVT.

This clonotype appeared a few times. This chain connects TRBV6-2 or TRBV6-3 to TRBJ2-1, with TRBD1 identical over 7 bases. Germline CDR1 MNHEY, CDR2 SVGEGT. With 7 bases clipped from V and 3 bases from J, the junction kept 6 bases outside the gene matches. The CDR3 spans 14 residues. CDR3 nucleotide sequence: TGTGCCAGCACTAGGGGGCTCAACTACAATGAGCAGTTCTTC. As protein: CASTRGLNYNEQFF.

This clonotype has ten or more counts. The rearrangement uses TRBV4-3 and TRBJ1-2; D is undetermined. Germline CDR1 and CDR2: LGHNA and YSLEER. V was shortened by 0 bases and J by 2 bases, with 10 bases between the two germline ends. The CDR3 runs 15 residues. DNA of the CDR3: TGCGCCAGCAGCCAAGACAGCATGACGAACTATGGCTACACCTTC. Its translation is CASSQDSMTNYGYTF.

This clonotype was observed a few times. The chain joins TRBV7-6 to TRBJ2-3; D may be TRBD2 (7 bases). The CDR3 extends over 15 amino acids. Germline V gene sequence: CDR1 SGHVS, CDR2 FNYEAQ. The V and J ends lost 5 bases and 4 bases respectively, with 16 bases between them. CDR3 amino acids: CASSLGGGDADTQYF. The CDR3 DNA reads TGTGCCAGCAGCCTAGGAGGGGGGGATGCAGATACGCAGTATTTT.

This clonotype turned up a few times. The junction differs from germline at one of its ends, possibly a read error. The chain carries TRBV5-1 and TRBJ2-7; 7 bases agree with TRBD1. Germline V lookup: CDR1 SGHRS, CDR2 YFSETQ. The CDR3 has 11 amino acids. The CDR3 bases are TGCGCCTGCAGCAGTGGGGACAGAAAGTACTTC. Protein sequence: CACSSGDRKYF.

The sample holds a few counts of this clonotype. This rearrangement joins TRBV9 to TRBJ1-1; D is possibly TRBD1 (5 bases). Looked up from germline, CDR1 is SGDLS and CDR2 is YYNGEE. This CDR3 has 14 residues. V lost 3 bases and J 3 bases, leaving 12 bases between the germline ends. CDR3 amino acids: CASSAARGHTEAFF. The DNA of the CDR3 is TGTGCCAGCAGCGCCGCACGGGGACACACTGAAGCTTTCTTT.

This clonotype was picked up a small number of times. The V gene is TRBV15, the J gene TRBJ2-3; D is unresolved. V gave up 5 bases and J gave up 5 bases, with 14 bases separating them. The CDR3 runs to 14 residues. Germline assignment: CDR1 LNHNV and CDR2 YYDKDF (reference sequence). CDR3 residues: CATSARTGLDTQYF. Written as DNA, the CDR3 is TGTGCCACCAGCGCGCGGACGGGTCTAGATACGCAGTATTTT.

The chain joins TRBV7-6 to TRBJ1-4; D remains ambiguous. The CDR3 runs 14 residues. Trimming stripped 6 bases from V and 1 base from J, with 9 bases between. Germline lookup yields CDR1 SGHVS and CDR2 FNYEAQ. CDR3 DNA sequence: TGTGCCAGCAGTCCGACGATAACTAATGAAAAACTGTTTTTT. Protein: CASSPTITNEKLFF.